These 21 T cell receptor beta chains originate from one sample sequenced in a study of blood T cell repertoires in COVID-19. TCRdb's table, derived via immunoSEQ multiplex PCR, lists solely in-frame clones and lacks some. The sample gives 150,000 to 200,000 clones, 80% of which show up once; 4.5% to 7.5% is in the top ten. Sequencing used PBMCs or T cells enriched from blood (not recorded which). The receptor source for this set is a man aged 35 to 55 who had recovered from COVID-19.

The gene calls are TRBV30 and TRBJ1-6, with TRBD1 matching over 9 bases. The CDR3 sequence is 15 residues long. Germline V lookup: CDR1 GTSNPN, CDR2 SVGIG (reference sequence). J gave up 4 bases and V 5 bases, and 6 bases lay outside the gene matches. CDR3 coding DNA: TGTGCCTGGGACAGGGGGGGCTTATATAATTCACCCCTCCACTTT. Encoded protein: CAWDRGGLYNSPLHF.

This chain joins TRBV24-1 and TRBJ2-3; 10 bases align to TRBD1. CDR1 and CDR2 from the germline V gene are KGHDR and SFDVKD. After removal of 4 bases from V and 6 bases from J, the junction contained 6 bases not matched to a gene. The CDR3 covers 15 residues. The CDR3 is CATSETGGLRDTQYF. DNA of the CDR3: TGTGCCACCAGTGAGACAGGGGGCTTGAGGGATACGCAGTATTTT.

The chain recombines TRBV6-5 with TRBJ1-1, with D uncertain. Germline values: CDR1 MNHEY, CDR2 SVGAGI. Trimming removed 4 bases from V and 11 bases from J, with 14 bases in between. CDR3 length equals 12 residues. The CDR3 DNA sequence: TGTGCCAGCAGTTCCGGGGTTACGCTTGCTTTCTTT. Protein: CASSSGVTLAFF.

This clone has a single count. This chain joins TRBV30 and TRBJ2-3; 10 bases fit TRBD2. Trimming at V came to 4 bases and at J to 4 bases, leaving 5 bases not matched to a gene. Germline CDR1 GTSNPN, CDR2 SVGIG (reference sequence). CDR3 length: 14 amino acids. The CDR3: CAWKERGGPDTQYF. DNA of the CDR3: TGTGCCTGGAAGGAGCGGGGGGGCCCAGATACGCAGTATTTT.

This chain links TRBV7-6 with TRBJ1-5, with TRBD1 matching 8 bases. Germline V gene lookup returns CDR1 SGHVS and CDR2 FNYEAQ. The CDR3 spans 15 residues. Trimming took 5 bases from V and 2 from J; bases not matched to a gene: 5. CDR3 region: CASSTGGVGNQPQHF. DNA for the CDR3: TGTGCCAGCAGCACAGGGGGGGTTGGCAATCAGCCCCAGCATTTT.

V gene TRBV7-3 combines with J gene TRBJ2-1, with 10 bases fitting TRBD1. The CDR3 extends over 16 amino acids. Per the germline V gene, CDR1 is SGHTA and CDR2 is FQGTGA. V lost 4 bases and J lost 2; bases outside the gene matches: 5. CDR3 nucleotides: TGTGCCAGCAGCTCCACCGGGACAGGGGCCTACAATGAGCAGTTCTTC. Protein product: CASSSTGTGAYNEQFF.

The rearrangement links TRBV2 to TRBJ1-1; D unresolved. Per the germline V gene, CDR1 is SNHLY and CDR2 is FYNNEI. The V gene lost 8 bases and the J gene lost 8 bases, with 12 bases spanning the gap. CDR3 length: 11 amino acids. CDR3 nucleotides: TGTGCCAGCCTCGCGGTGGCGGAAGCTTTCTTT. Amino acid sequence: CASLAVAEAFF.

In DNA form, the CDR3 reads TGTGCCAGCACCCCCCGAGCGAGCAATTCACCCCTCCACTTT. Translation gives CASTPRASNSPLHF. The genes are TRBV6-5 and TRBJ1-6; unclear D gene. V gave up 7 bases and J gave up 7 bases, with 14 bases separating them. The CDR3 is made up of 14 amino acids. The germline gives CDR1 MNHEY, CDR2 SVGAGI.

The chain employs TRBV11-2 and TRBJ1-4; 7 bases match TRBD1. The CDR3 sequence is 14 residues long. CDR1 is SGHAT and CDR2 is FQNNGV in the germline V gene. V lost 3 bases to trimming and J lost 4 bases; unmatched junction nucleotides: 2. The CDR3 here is CASSLDRYNEKLFF. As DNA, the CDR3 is TGTGCCAGCAGCTTGGACAGGTATAATGAAAAACTGTTTTTT. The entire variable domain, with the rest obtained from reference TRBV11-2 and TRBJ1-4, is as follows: EAGVAQSPRYKIIEKRQSVAFWCNPISGHATLYWYQQILGQGPKLLIQFQNNGVVDDSQLPKDRFSAERLKGVDSTLKIQPAKLEDSAVYLCASSLDRYNEKLFFGSGTQLSVL.

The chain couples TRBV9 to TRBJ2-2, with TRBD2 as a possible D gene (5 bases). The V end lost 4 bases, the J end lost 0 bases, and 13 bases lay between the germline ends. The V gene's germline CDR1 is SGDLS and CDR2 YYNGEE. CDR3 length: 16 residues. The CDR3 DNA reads TGTGCCAGCAGCTCATCTAGGGAGACGAACACCGGGGAGCTGTTTTTT. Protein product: CASSSSRETNTGELFF. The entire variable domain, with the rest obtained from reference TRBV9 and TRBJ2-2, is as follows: DSGVTQTPKHLITATGQRVTLRCSPRSGDLSVYWYQQSLDQGLQFLIQYYNGEERAKGNILERFSAQQFPDLHSELNLSSLELGDSALYFCASSSSRETNTGELFFGEGSRLTVL.

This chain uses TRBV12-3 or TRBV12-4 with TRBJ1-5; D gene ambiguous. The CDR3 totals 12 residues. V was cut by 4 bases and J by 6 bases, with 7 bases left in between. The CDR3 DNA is TGTGCCAGCAGTTCGGGAGGTCAGCCCCAGCATTTT. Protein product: CASSSGGQPQHF.

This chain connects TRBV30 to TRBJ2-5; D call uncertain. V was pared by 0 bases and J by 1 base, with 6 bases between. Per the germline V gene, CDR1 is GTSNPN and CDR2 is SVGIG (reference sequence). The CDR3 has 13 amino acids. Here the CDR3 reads CAWSVGSQETQYF. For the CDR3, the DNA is TGTGCCTGGAGTGTGGGCAGCCAAGAGACCCAGTACTTC.

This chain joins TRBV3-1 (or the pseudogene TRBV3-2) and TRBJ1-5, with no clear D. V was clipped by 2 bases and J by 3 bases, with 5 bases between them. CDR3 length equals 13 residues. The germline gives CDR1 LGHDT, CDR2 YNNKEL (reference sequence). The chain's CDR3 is CASSQTDNQPQHF. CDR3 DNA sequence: TGTGCCAGCAGCCAAACAGACAATCAGCCCCAGCATTTT.

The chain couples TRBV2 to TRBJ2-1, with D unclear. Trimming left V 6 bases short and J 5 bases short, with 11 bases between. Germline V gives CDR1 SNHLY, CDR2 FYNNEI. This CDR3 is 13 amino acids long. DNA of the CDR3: TGTGCCAGCAGCGTCGACTGGAACAATGAGCAGTTCTTC. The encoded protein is CASSVDWNNEQFF.

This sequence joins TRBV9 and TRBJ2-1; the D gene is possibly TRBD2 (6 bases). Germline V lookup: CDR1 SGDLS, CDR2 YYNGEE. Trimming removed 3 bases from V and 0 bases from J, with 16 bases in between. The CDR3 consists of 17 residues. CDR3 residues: CASSAALSGSSYNEQFF. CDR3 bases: TGTGCCAGCAGCGCAGCCCTTAGCGGAAGCTCCTACAATGAGCAGTTCTTC.

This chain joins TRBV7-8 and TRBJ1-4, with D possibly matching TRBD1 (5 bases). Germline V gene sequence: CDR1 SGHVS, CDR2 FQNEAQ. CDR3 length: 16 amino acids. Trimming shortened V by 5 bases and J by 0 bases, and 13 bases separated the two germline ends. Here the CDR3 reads CASSPPRDATNEKLFF. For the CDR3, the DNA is TGTGCCAGCAGCCCCCCCAGGGATGCAACTAATGAAAAACTGTTTTTT.

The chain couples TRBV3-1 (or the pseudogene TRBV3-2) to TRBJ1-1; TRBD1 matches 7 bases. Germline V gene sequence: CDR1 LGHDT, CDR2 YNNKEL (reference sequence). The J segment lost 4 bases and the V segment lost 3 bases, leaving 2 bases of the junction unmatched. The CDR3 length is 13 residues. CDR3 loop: CASSQTGITEAFF. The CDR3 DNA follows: TGTGCCAGCAGCCAGACAGGGATCACTGAAGCTTTCTTT.

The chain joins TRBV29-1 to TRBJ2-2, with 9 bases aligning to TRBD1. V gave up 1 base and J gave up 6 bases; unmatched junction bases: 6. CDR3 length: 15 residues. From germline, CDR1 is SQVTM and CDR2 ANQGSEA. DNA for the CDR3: TGCAGCGTTGAAGGGCTTCACAGGGGGCCCGGGGAGCTGTTTTTT. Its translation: CSVEGLHRGPGELFF.

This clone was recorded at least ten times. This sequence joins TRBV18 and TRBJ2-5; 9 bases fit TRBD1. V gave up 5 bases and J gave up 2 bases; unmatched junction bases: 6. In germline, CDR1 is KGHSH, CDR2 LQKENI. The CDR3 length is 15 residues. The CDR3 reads CASSTMTGGQETQYF. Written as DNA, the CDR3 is TGTGCCAGCTCAACGATGACAGGGGGGCAAGAGACCCAGTACTTC.

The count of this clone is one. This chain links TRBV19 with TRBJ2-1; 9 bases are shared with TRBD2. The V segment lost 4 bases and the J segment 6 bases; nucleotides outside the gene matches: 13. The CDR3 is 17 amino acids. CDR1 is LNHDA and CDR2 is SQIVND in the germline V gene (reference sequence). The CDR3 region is CASSTSQAGGQGNEQFF. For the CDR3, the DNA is TGTGCCAGTAGTACCTCCCAGGCGGGGGGGCAGGGCAATGAGCAGTTCTTC.

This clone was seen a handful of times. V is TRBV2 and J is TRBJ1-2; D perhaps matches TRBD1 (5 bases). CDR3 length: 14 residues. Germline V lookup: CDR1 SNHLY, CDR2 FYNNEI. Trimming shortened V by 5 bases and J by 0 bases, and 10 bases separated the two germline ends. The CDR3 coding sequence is TGTGCCAGCAGTACAGGTGGTTCTAACTATGGCTACACCTTC. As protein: CASSTGGSNYGYTF.